Each of the 21 T cell receptor beta chains below was sequenced from the same sample in a study of response to subunit inactivated influenza vaccine. MiXCR was run by TCRdb on the RT-PCR reads, yielding one entry per CDR3 protein. The profile shows about 650,000 distinct CDR3 sequences, less than 15% of them singletons. Sequencing was performed on PBMCs from blood, taken approximately 15 days before vaccination. The source is a man aged 50-60 years who received an inactivated influenza vaccine.

This clonotype was seen a handful of times. This chain uses TRBV20-1 with TRBJ1-1; D possibly corresponds to TRBD1 (6 bases). The CDR3 covers 14 residues. Trimming left V 3 bases short and J 0 bases short, with 11 bases between. Germline V CDR1 and CDR2: DFQATT, SNEGSKA (reference sequence). For the CDR3, the DNA is TGCAGTGCTAGTTCCGGACAGATGAACACTGAAGCTTTCTTT. This encodes CSASSGQMNTEAFF.

The V gene is TRBV6-1, the J gene TRBJ2-1; 10 bases map to TRBD1. Germline lookup yields CDR1 MNHNS and CDR2 SASEGT. V trimming: 6 bases; J trimming: 6 bases; junction bases outside the gene matches: 8. This CDR3 spans 15 amino acids. The CDR3 protein is CASSSLGQGINEQFF. In DNA form, the CDR3 reads TGTGCCAGCAGCTCACTGGGACAGGGGATCAATGAGCAGTTCTTC.

The rearrangement links TRBV5-6 to TRBJ2-2, with unresolved D. Germline V CDR1 and CDR2: SGHDT, YYEEEE. V lost 0 bases to trimming and J lost 4 bases, with 10 bases between them. This CDR3 spans 15 amino acids. The CDR3 region is CASSLVGYTTGELFF. The DNA of the CDR3 is TGTGCCAGCAGCTTGGTTGGGTACACCACCGGGGAGCTGTTTTTT.

This CDR3 is CASSQILLTGELFF. The CDR3 DNA reads TGTGCCAGCAGCCAAATCCTACTCACCGGGGAGCTGTTTTTT. The chain has TRBV3-1 and TRBJ2-2, with unresolved D. The V gene lost 2 bases and the J gene lost 4 bases, with 8 bases spanning the gap. This CDR3 comprises 14 residues. Looked up from germline, CDR1 is LGHDT and CDR2 is YNNKEL (reference sequence). Supplemented by reference TRBV3-1 and TRBJ2-2, the full variable domain reads DTAVSQTPKYLVTQMGNDKSIKCEQNLGHDTMYWYKQDSKKFLKIMFSYNNKELIINETVPNRFSPKSPDKAHLNLHINSLELGDSAVYFCASSQILLTGELFFGEGSRLTVL.

About this clonotype itself: One junction end does not reproduce the germline sequence, and a read error may be involved. The chain is built from TRBV20-1 and TRBJ2-1; the D is unclear. CDR1 is DFQATT and CDR2 is SNEGSKA in the germline V gene (reference sequence). The CDR3 extends over 14 amino acids. Here the CDR3 DNA reads TGTAGTGCTAGTCAACTAAGGGCCTACAATGAGCAGTTCTTC. Translation gives CSASQLRAYNEQFF.

This clonotype was recorded a few times. This sequence joins TRBV4-3 and TRBJ2-7, with 10 bases fitting TRBD1. Per germline, CDR1 LGHNA and CDR2 YSLEER. The V gene end was trimmed by 0 bases and the J gene end by 6 bases; junction bases not matched to a gene: 2. The CDR3 has 14 amino acids. CDR3 sequence: CASSQEDRGGEQYF. The CDR3 nucleotides are TGCGCCAGCAGCCAAGAGGACAGGGGGGGCGAGCAGTACTTC.

This clonotype was counted at least ten times. This chain connects TRBV29-1 to TRBJ2-3; tentatively, D is TRBD1 (6 bases). Germline assignment: CDR1 SQVTM and CDR2 ANQGSEA. Trimming pared 8 bases from V and 2 bases from J, leaving 14 bases between. The CDR3 runs 13 residues. The CDR3 loop reads CSSSGDATDTQYF. CDR3 DNA sequence: TGCAGCTCCTCAGGGGACGCCACAGATACGCAGTATTTT.

This sequence joins TRBV7-6 and TRBJ1-2, with D uncertain. V dropped 1 base and J dropped 7 bases, with 16 bases sitting between them. Germline loops: CDR1 SGHVS, CDR2 FNYEAQ. The CDR3 is made up of 15 amino acids. CDR3 region: CASSLGLGPLAGYTF. CDR3 DNA: TGTGCCAGCAGCTTAGGATTGGGCCCTCTCGCTGGCTACACCTTC.

This chain uses TRBV5-1 with TRBJ2-3; 12 positions match TRBD2. V lost 2 bases, J lost 0 bases, and 7 bases stayed unmatched. The CDR3 covers 18 residues. CDR1 is SGHRS, CDR2 YFSETQ, per germline. The CDR3 loop reads CASSLLAGGPTSTDTQYF. The DNA for the CDR3 is TGCGCCAGCAGCTTACTAGCGGGGGGCCCGACTAGCACAGATACGCAGTATTTT.

This clonotype was detected a few times. The chain has TRBV30 and TRBJ1-1, with TRBD1 identical over 8 bases. The CDR3 covers 13 residues. Germline lookup yields CDR1 GTSNPN and CDR2 SVGIG (reference sequence). Trimming removed 6 bases from V and 4 bases from J; junction bases left unmatched: 7. The chain's CDR3 is CACRGLKGTEAFF. The CDR3 DNA sequence: TGTGCCTGCAGGGGGCTCAAGGGCACTGAAGCTTTCTTT.

CDR3 amino acids: CASSSGATLTNEKLFF. Written as DNA, the CDR3 is TGTGCCAGCAGTTCCGGAGCAACTTTAACTAATGAAAAACTGTTTTTT. The rearrangement joins TRBV12-3 or TRBV12-4 to TRBJ1-4; D ambiguous. The V gene lost 4 bases and the J gene lost 1 base, with 13 bases spanning the gap. This CDR3 is 16 amino acids long.

This clonotype has more than one count but fewer than ten. The gene calls are TRBV29-1 and TRBJ1-2; maybe TRBD1 (5 bases). Germline CDR1 SQVTM, CDR2 ANQGSEA. V gave up 2 bases and J gave up 0 bases, with 13 bases separating them. This CDR3 has 15 amino acids. The chain's CDR3 is CSVERLLTANYGYTF. The CDR3 nucleotides are TGCAGCGTTGAACGACTCTTGACAGCTAACTATGGCTACACCTTC.

V gene TRBV20-1 combines with J gene TRBJ2-1; 9 nucleotides match TRBD2. CDR3 length: 13 residues. With 6 bases clipped from V and 7 bases from J, the junction kept 7 bases outside the gene matches. The germline CDR1 and CDR2 sequences are DFQATT and SNEGSKA (reference sequence). CDR3 DNA: TGCAGTGCCGCTAGCGGGACTAAGAATGAGCAGTTCTTC. Its protein product is CSAASGTKNEQFF.

This clonotype was detected a few times. The chain is built from TRBV7-3 and TRBJ2-7; 8 nucleotides agree with TRBD2. CDR1 is SGHTA and CDR2 is FQGTGA in the germline V gene. V lost 6 bases to trimming and J lost 2 bases; unmatched junction nucleotides: 12. This CDR3 is built from 16 residues. DNA for the CDR3: TGTGCCAGCAGTCATAGTTCGGGACTAGTAACCTACGAGCAGTACTTC. Translation gives CASSHSSGLVTYEQYF.

V and J are TRBV27 and TRBJ2-1; D might be TRBD2 (9 bases). Trimming cost V 10 bases and J 8 bases, with 30 bases left between them. The germline CDR1 and CDR2 sequences are MNHEY and SMNVEV (reference sequence). The CDR3 has 17 amino acids. CDR3 protein: CATGQGVIGGRVDEQFF. Here the CDR3 DNA reads TGTGCCACCGGACAGGGAGTCATCGGCGGGAGGGTAGATGAGCAGTTCTTC.

This chain uses TRBV12-3 or TRBV12-4 with TRBJ2-2; no clear D. Trimming removed 0 bases from V and 6 bases from J, with 8 bases in between. The CDR3 sequence is 14 residues long. The CDR3 DNA sequence: TGTGCCAGCAGTTTAGCCGCGTGGGCCGGGGAGCTGTTTTTT. This sequence encodes CASSLAAWAGELFF.

This chain uses TRBV6-1 with TRBJ2-1, with D unresolved. CDR1 is MNHNS, CDR2 SASEGT, per germline. The V end lost 2 bases, the J end lost 15 bases, and 20 bases lay between the germline ends. This CDR3 spans 14 amino acids. The CDR3 bases are TGTGCCAGCAGTGAACGCTTGGATGGAAGGGCGGCGTTCTTC. This codes for CASSERLDGRAAFF.

This clonotype has just a few counts. The CDR3: CATSERTSGSGHNEQFF. As DNA, the CDR3 is TGTGCCACCAGTGAAAGGACTAGCGGGAGCGGGCACAATGAGCAGTTCTTC. This chain connects TRBV24-1 to TRBJ2-1, with 13 bases identical to TRBD2. This CDR3 is built from 17 residues. Germline V gene lookup returns CDR1 KGHDR and CDR2 SFDVKD. V shed 4 bases and J 5 bases; nucleotides not matched to a gene: 7.

This clonotype was seen many times. The CDR3 loop is CASSLVGEKLFF. DNA of the CDR3: TGCGCCAGCAGCTTGGTAGGAGAAAAACTGTTTTTT. The J gene is TRBJ1-4, the V gene TRBV5-1; the D is unclear. The germline CDR1 and CDR2 sequences are SGHRS and YFSETQ. Trimming cost V 0 bases and J 8 bases, with 5 bases left between them. This CDR3 is built from 12 residues.

V and J are TRBV29-1 and TRBJ2-3; D is possibly TRBD2 (5 bases). The ends were cut back, 4 bases at V and 2 bases at J, with 10 bases in the middle. The CDR3 contains 13 residues. Germline assignment: CDR1 SQVTM and CDR2 ANQGSEA. The CDR3 loop is CSVAGKITDTQYF. CDR3 sequence (DNA): TGCAGCGTTGCGGGGAAAATCACAGATACGCAGTATTTT.

This clonotype was observed many times. This rearrangement joins TRBV15 to TRBJ2-1; TRBD2 might be the D (6 bases). Germline assignment: CDR1 LNHNV and CDR2 YYDKDF (reference sequence). Trimming stripped 8 bases from V and 7 bases from J, with 21 bases between. The CDR3 has 15 amino acids. CDR3 in DNA: TGTGCCACCGGCCTGGGGCGGGAACTACTAAATGAGCAGTTCTTC. Its translation is CATGLGRELLNEQFF.